The rows below give T cell receptor beta chains drawn from one sample of a study of CD4+ T cells in melanoma. Profiling relied on immunoSEQ multiplex PCR, and the TCRdb table lists in-frame clones only, not all of them. The sample includes about 140,000 clones, 85% to 95% of them seen just once. Every receptor here comes from a human donor with melanoma. Each CDR3 is given with its conserved first and last residue. The D gene is left open where the match is weak. Clone size is given for some rows only: seen once, a few or many times, or a class if the clone is expanded.

cdr3_nt,cdr3_aa,d_call,v_call,clone_size,j_call
TGTGCCAGCAGCTTTGGGGGAGGAACTGAAGCTTTCTTT,CASSFGGGTEAFF,NA,TRBV7-9,once,TRBJ1-1
TGTGCCAGCAGCTCCAGGGTAGGTGGGGCCAACGTCCTGACTTTC,CASSSRVGGANVLTF,NA,TRBV7-9,few,TRBJ2-6
TGTGCCAGCAGCTTAGTAGGATATACGCAGTATTTT,CASSLVGYTQYF,NA,TRBV13,NA,TRBJ2-3
TGTGCCTGGAGCCTAGGGGGCGAAGGCATTCAGTACTTC,CAWSLGGEGIQYF,TRBD1,TRBV30,once,TRBJ2-4
TGTGCCAGCAACGTCTTCTCGGGGGCGGGTTATGGCTACACCTTC,CASNVFSGAGYGYTF,NA,TRBV5-4,NA,TRBJ1-2
TGTGCCAGCACCGTTGGGGGACAGGGAGGCTACACCTTC,CASTVGGQGGYTF,TRBD1,TRBV11-3,NA,TRBJ1-2
TGTGCCAGTAGTACGGTCTCTAGCACAGATACGCAGTATTTT,CASSTVSSTDTQYF,NA,TRBV19,NA,TRBJ2-3
TGTGCCTGGAGCCCGCCAGGGCAGTTGGGTGAAAAACTGTTTTTT,CAWSPPGQLGEKLFF,NA,TRBV30,NA,TRBJ1-4
TGTGCCAGTAGTATATTGGAGGGGGGGACGGCTGAGCAGTACTTC,CASSILEGGTAEQYF,NA,TRBV19,NA,TRBJ2-7
TGTGCCAGCAGCTTAATTCCCATTCGGGGGTTAGAATACACCGGGGAGCTGTTTTTT,CASSLIPIRGLEYTGELFF,NA,TRBV7-7,NA,TRBJ2-2
TGTGCCAGCAGTGAATCGCTAGCGGGGGGCTTAACCTCCTACGAGCAGTACTTC,CASSESLAGGLTSYEQYF,TRBD2,TRBV6-1,NA,TRBJ2-7
TGTGCCAGCAGCGAACCCGCTGACAGGGGACTCAATGAAAAACTGTTTTTT,CASSEPADRGLNEKLFF,TRBD1,TRBV6-1,NA,TRBJ1-4
TGTGCCAGCAGCCAAGCTTCGGGGGCTCCGCATACAGATACGCAGTATTTT,CASSQASGAPHTDTQYF,NA,TRBV4-2,NA,TRBJ2-3
TGTGCCAGCAGCTCCGGGGGGGGCGACCACTCTGGAAACACCATATATTTT,CASSSGGGDHSGNTIYF,NA,TRBV7-2,NA,TRBJ1-3
TGTGCCAGCAGCTTAGATGGAAGCTCCTACAATGAGCAGTTCTTC,CASSLDGSSYNEQFF,NA,TRBV7-9,NA,TRBJ2-1
TGCGCCAGCAGCCAAGGTCGCGACTTCGGGGCCCAGCAAGAGACCCAGTACTTC,CASSQGRDFGAQQETQYF,NA,TRBV4-1,NA,TRBJ2-5
TGTGCCAGCAGTTACGGACAGGGCACCTATGGCTACACCTTC,CASSYGQGTYGYTF,TRBD1,TRBV6-5,NA,TRBJ1-2
TGCGCCAGCAGCCAATCAGGTGGACAGCCAAGAAGCAATCAGCCCCAGCATTTT,CASSQSGGQPRSNQPQHF,NA,TRBV4-1,NA,TRBJ1-5
TGTGCCAGCAGTGAAAGCCCGGGACAGGGGTCGACAGATACGCAGTATTTT,CASSESPGQGSTDTQYF,TRBD1,TRBV6-1,NA,TRBJ2-3
TGTGCCAGCAGTGTACGGTTGTTAATTGAGCAGTTCTTC,CASSVRLLIEQFF,NA,TRBV6-1,NA,TRBJ2-1
TGTGCCAGCAGCTTAGGGGGGGGCTATGGCTACACCTTC,CASSLGGGYGYTF,NA,TRBV7-6,NA,TRBJ1-2
TGTGCCTGGAGTGGGGGACAGGGCTTTGGATCCGCTGAAGCTTTCTTT,CAWSGGQGFGSAEAFF,TRBD1,TRBV30,NA,TRBJ1-1
TGTGCCAGCAGCTATACAGGGGCGAGGGTCGCCCAGTACTTC,CASSYTGARVAQYF,TRBD1,TRBV5-8,NA,TRBJ2-5
TGTGCCAGCAGCCTCTCCTCTCAAAGTAATCAGCCCCAGCATTTT,CASSLSSQSNQPQHF,NA,TRBV5-5,NA,TRBJ1-5
TGTGCCAGCAGTGGGTGGCCGTTTGGCTACGAGCAGTACTTC,CASSGWPFGYEQYF,NA,TRBV25-1,NA,TRBJ2-7
TGCGCCAGCAGCCAAGAAGCCTCGGGGACAGGCGGGTACGAGCAGTACTTC,CASSQEASGTGGYEQYF,TRBD1,TRBV4-1,NA,TRBJ2-7
TGTGCCAGCAGTCGGGGACTCTTAACCTACAATGAGCAGTTCTTC,CASSRGLLTYNEQFF,NA,TRBV6-5,NA,TRBJ2-1
TGTGCCAGCAGCTTGGGGCCGGCCCAGTACTTC,CASSLGPAQYF,NA,TRBV5-4,NA,TRBJ2-5
TGTGCCAGCAGCCGACTCCTTCTCCCCATGAACACTGAAGCTTTCTTT,CASSRLLLPMNTEAFF,NA,TRBV14,NA,TRBJ1-1
TGTGCCAGCAGCTTAGCCCACCTTGAAACTAACTATGGCTACACCTTC,CASSLAHLETNYGYTF,NA,TRBV7-9,NA,TRBJ1-2
TGCGCCAGCAGCCAAAAGGACAGGGGGGCAACTAATGAAAAACTGTTTTTT,CASSQKDRGATNEKLFF,TRBD1,TRBV4-1,NA,TRBJ1-4
TGTGCCAGCACCGTGGGTGGACAGGGGAACTATGGCTACACCTTC,CASTVGGQGNYGYTF,TRBD1,TRBV5-5,NA,TRBJ1-2
TGTGCTAGTGGTTTGGAACGAGGGGGCGGGGGCCACACTGAAGCTTTCTTT,CASGLERGGGGHTEAFF,TRBD1,TRBV12-5,NA,TRBJ1-1
TGCGCCAGCAGCTTGGCTTGGGACCTAGATTCCAATGAGCAGTTCTTC,CASSLAWDLDSNEQFF,NA,TRBV5-1,once,TRBJ2-1
TGTGCCAGCAGTGCGGTGTGGGACTACGAGCAGTACTTC,CASSAVWDYEQYF,NA,TRBV2,NA,TRBJ2-7
TGTGCCAGCAGCCCAAGACTAGCGGGGGGGCAAGATACGCAGTATTTT,CASSPRLAGGQDTQYF,TRBD2,TRBV9,NA,TRBJ2-3
TGCGCCAGCAGTGAGTGGGCTAGTCCCCCCTACGAGCAGTACTTC,CASSEWASPPYEQYF,NA,TRBV10-1,NA,TRBJ2-7